This entry lists 6 T cell receptor beta chains sequenced from one sample in a study of CD8 T cells in Susac syndrome. RNA amounts of 0.5 to 1 ug underwent reverse transcription with random hexamers. TCRdb ran MiXCR on the immunoSEQ multiplex PCR reads and lists one entry per CDR3 protein. The table shows fewer than 200,000 distinct CDR3 sequences, with over 85% occurring only once. The sample consisted of CD4+ T cells from PBMCs. The receptor source for this set is a human donor in good health.

The CDR3 protein is CASSDGDSAGNQPQHF. The CDR3 DNA reads TGTGCCAGCAGCGATGGGGACAGTGCAGGGAATCAGCCCCAGCATTTT. This sequence joins TRBV9 and TRBJ1-5; 7 nucleotides agree with TRBD1. In germline, CDR1 is SGDLS, CDR2 YYNGEE. The CDR3 consists of 16 residues. V shed 3 bases and J 4 bases; nucleotides not matched to a gene: 10. Full variable domain (remainder filled in from reference TRBV9 and TRBJ1-5): DSGVTQTPKHLITATGQRVTLRCSPRSGDLSVYWYQQSLDQGLQFLIQYYNGEERAKGNILERFSAQQFPDLHSELNLSSLELGDSALYFCASSDGDSAGNQPQHFGDGTRLSIL.

This sequence joins TRBV6-5 and TRBJ1-1; D may be TRBD1 (5 bases). The V and J ends lost 2 bases and 7 bases respectively, with 11 bases between them. CDR1 is MNHEY and CDR2 is SVGAGI in the germline V gene. The CDR3 is 13 amino acids. This CDR3 is CASSYRTGGEAFF. CDR3 sequence (DNA): TGTGCCAGCAGTTACCGGACGGGGGGTGAAGCTTTCTTT.

The J gene is TRBJ2-2, the V gene TRBV2, with D maybe TRBD2 (6 bases). The germline V and J ends were trimmed by 6 bases and 4 bases, with 12 bases remaining between them. CDR1 and CDR2 from the germline V gene are SNHLY and FYNNEI. The CDR3 runs to 14 residues. The CDR3 bases are TGTGCCAGCAGCCTTTCGGGGGTCACCGGGGAGCTGTTTTTT. Amino acid sequence: CASSLSGVTGELFF.

The chain has TRBV27 and TRBJ2-1; 12 positions match TRBD2. This CDR3 has 15 residues. V trimming: 6 bases; J trimming: 8 bases; junction bases outside the gene matches: 8. Germline CDR1 reads MNHEY; CDR2 reads SMNVEV (reference sequence). As DNA, the CDR3 is TGTGCCAGCAGCCTCGGACTAGCGGGATGGGATGAGCAGTTCTTC. Amino acids: CASSLGLAGWDEQFF.

The chain links TRBV5-1 to TRBJ2-5; D not resolved. This CDR3 region has 12 residues. In germline, CDR1 is SGHRS, CDR2 YFSETQ. The germline V and J ends were trimmed by 7 bases and 4 bases, with 11 bases remaining between them. The CDR3 DNA is TGCGCCAGCTATATAGTGCGAGAGACCCAGTACTTC. Translating gives CASYIVRETQYF.

The rearrangement uses TRBV28 and TRBJ2-7; D unresolved. Trimming took off 2 bases at V and 5 bases at J, with 13 bases between the two ends. Per the germline V gene, CDR1 is MDHEN and CDR2 is SYDVKM. The CDR3 contains 14 residues. The CDR3 DNA reads TGTGCCAGCAGTTTAGTAGGGAAAGTAGACGAGCAGTACTTC. This codes for CASSLVGKVDEQYF.